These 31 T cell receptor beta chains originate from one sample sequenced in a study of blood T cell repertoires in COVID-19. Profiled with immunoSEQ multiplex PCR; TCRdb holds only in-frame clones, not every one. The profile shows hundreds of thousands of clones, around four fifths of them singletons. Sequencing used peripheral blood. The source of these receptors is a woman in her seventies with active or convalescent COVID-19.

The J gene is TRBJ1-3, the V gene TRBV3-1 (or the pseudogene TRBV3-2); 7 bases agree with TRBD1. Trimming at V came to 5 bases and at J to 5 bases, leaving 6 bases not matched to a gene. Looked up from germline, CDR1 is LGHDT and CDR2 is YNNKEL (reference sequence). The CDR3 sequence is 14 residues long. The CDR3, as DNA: TGTGCCAGCAGCTCTCGACAGGGCCGAAACACCATATATTTT. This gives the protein CASSSRQGRNTIYF.

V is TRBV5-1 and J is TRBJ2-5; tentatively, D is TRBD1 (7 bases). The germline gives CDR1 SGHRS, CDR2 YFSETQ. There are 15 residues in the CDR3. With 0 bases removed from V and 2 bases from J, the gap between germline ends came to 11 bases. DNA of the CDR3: TGCGCCAGCAGCTTGGCCGCAGGGGGGCAAGAGACCCAGTACTTC. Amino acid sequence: CASSLAAGGQETQYF.

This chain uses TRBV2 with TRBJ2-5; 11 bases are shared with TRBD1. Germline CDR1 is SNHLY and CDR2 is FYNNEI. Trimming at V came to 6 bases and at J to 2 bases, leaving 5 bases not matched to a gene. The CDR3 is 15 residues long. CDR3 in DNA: TGTGCCAGCAGGGGGGACAGGGGGTCACAAGAGACCCAGTACTTC. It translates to CASRGDRGSQETQYF.

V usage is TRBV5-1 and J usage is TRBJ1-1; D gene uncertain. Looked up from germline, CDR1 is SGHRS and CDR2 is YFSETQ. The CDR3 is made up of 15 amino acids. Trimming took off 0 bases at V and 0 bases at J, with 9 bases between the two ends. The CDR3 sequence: CASSLAPGMNTEAFF. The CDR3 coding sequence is TGCGCCAGCAGCTTGGCCCCAGGCATGAACACTGAAGCTTTCTTT. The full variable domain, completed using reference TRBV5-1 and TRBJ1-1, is KAGVTQTPRYLIKTRGQQVTLSCSPISGHRSVSWYQQTPGQGLQFLFEYFSETQRNKGNFPGRFSGRQFSNSRSEMNVSTLELGDSALYLCASSLAPGMNTEAFFGQGTRLTVV.

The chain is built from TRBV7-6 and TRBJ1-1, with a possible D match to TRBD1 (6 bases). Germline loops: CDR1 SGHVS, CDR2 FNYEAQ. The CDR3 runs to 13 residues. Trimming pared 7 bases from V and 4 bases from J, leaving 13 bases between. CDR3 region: CASIPGASTEAFF. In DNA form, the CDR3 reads TGTGCCAGCATCCCAGGGGCCAGCACTGAAGCTTTCTTT.

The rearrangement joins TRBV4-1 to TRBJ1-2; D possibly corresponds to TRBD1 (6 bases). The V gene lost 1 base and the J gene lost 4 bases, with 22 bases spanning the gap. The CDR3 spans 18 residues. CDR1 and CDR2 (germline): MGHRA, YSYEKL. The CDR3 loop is CASSQVGGGSAGVYGYTF. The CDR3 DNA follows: TGCGCCAGCAGCCAAGTGGGGGGGGGCAGTGCCGGAGTCTATGGCTACACCTTC.

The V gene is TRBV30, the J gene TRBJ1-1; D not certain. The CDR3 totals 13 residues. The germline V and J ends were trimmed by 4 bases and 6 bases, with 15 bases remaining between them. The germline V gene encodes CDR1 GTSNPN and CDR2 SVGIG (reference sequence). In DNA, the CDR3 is TGTGCCTGGAATTTAGGGCCGCGGGCTGAAGCTTTCTTT. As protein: CAWNLGPRAEAFF.

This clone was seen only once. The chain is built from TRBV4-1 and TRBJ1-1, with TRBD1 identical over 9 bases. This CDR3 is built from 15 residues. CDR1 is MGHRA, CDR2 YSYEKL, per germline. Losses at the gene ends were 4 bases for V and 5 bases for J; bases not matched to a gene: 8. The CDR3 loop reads CASSPRGTGRTEAFF. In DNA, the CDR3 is TGCGCCAGCAGCCCGCGCGGGACAGGGCGAACTGAAGCTTTCTTT.

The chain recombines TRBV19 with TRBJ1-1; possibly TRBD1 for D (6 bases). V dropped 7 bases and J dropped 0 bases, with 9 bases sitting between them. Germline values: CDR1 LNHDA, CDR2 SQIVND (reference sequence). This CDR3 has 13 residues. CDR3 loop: CASNDRMNTEAFF. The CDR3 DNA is TGTGCCAGTAATGACAGGATGAACACTGAAGCTTTCTTT.

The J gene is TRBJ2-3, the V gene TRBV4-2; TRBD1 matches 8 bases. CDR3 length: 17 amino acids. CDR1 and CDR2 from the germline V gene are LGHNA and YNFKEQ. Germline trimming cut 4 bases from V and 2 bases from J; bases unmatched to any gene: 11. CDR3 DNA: TGTGCCAGCAGCCGATCCGGACAGGGTGAGGTCACAGATACGCAGTATTTT. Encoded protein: CASSRSGQGEVTDTQYF.

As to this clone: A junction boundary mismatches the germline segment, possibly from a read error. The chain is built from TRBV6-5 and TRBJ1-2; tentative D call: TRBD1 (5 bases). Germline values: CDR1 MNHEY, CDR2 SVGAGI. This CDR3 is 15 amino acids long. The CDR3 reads CASSDSGGVYYGYTF. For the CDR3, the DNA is TGTGCCAGCAGTGACTCCGGGGGAGTATACTATGGCTACACCTTC.

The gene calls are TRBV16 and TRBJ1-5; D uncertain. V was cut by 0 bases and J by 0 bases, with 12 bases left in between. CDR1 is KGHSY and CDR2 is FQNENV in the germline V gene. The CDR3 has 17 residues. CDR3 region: CASSQSPPRYSNQPQHF. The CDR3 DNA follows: TGTGCCAGCAGCCAATCCCCCCCCCGCTATAGCAATCAGCCCCAGCATTTT. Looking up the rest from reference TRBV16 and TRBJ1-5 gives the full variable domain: GEEVAQTPKHLVRGEGQKAKLYCAPIKGHSYVFWYQQVLKNEFKFLISFQNENVFDETGMPKERFSAKCLPNSPCSLEIQATKLEDSAVYFCASSQSPPRYSNQPQHFGDGTRLSIL.

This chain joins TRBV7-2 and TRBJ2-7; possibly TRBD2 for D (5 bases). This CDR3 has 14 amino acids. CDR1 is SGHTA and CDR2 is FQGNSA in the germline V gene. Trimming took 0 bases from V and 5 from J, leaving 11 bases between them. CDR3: CASSLAGSGNEQYF. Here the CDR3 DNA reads TGTGCCAGCAGCTTAGCGGGAAGCGGCAACGAGCAGTACTTC.

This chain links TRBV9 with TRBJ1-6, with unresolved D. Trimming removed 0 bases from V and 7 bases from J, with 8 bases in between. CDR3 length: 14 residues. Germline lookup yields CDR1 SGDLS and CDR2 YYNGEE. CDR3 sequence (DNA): TGTGCCAGCAGCGTAGACGGGTGGAATTCACCCCTCCACTTT. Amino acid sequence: CASSVDGWNSPLHF.

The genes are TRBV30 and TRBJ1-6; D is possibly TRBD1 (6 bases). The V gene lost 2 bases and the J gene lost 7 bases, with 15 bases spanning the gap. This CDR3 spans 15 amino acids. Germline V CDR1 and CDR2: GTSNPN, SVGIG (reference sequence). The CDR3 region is CAWSREGEGNSPLHF. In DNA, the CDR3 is TGTGCCTGGAGTCGGGAGGGGGAAGGCAATTCACCCCTCCACTTT.

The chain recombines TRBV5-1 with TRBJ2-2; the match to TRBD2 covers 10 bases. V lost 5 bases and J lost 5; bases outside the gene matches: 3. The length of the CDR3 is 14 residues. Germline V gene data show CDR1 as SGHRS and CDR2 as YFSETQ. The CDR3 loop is CASREAGGTGELFF. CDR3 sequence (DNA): TGCGCCAGCAGGGAAGCGGGAGGGACCGGGGAGCTGTTTTTT.

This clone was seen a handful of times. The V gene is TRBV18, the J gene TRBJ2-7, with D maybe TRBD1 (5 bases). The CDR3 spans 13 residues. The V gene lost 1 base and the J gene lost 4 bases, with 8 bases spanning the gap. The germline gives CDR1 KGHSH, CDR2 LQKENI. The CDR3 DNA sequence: TGTGCCAGCTCACCACGGGGCATTTACGAGCAGTACTTC. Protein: CASSPRGIYEQYF.

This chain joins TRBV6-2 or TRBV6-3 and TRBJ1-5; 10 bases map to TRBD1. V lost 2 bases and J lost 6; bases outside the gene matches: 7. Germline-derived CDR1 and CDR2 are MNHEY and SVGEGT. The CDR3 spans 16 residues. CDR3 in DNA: TGTGCCAGCAGTTACAAGACAGGGGGCGTCGGTCAGCCCCAGCATTTT. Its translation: CASSYKTGGVGQPQHF.

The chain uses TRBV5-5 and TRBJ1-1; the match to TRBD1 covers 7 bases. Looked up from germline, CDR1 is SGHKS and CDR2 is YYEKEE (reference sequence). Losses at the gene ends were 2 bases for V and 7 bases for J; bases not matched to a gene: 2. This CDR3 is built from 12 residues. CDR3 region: CASSFRTGEAFF. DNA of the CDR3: TGTGCCAGCAGCTTTAGGACAGGTGAAGCTTTCTTT.

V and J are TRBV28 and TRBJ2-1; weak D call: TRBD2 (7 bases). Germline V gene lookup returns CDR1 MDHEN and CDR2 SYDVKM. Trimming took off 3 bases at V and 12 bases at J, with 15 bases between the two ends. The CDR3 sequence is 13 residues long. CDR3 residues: CASSLGRRGGQFF. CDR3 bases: TGTGCCAGCAGTTTGGGTCGGAGGGGGGGGCAGTTCTTC.

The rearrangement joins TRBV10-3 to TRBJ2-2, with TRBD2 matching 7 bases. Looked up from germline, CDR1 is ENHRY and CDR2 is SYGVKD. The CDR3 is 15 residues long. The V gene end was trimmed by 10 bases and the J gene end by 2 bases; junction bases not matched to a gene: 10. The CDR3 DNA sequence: TGTGCCACCCTCCCGGGGGGACGAAACACCGGGGAGCTGTTTTTT. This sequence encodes CATLPGGRNTGELFF.

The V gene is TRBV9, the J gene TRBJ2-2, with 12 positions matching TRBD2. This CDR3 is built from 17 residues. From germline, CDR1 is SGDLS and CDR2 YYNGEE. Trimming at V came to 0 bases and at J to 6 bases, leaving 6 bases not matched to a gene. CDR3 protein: CASSVGLAGVPPGELFF. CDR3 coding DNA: TGTGCCAGCAGCGTAGGACTAGCGGGAGTCCCCCCCGGGGAGCTGTTTTTT.

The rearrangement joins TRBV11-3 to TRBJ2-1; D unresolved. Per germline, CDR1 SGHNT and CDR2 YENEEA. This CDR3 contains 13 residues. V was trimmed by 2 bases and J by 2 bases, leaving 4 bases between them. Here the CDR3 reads CASSLSTYNEQFF. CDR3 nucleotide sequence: TGTGCCAGCAGCTTAAGCACCTACAATGAGCAGTTCTTC.

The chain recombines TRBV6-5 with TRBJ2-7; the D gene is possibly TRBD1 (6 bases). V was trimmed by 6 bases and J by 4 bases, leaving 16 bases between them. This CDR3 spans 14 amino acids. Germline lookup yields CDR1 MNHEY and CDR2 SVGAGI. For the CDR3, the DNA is TGTGCCAGCAGCCCCAACAGGGAACTTTACGAGCAGTACTTC. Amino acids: CASSPNRELYEQYF.

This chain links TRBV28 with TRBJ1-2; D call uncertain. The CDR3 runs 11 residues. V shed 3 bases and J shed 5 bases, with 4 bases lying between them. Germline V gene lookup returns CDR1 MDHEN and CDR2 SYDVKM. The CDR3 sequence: CASSFQYGYTF. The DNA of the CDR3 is TGTGCCAGCAGTTTCCAATATGGCTACACCTTC.

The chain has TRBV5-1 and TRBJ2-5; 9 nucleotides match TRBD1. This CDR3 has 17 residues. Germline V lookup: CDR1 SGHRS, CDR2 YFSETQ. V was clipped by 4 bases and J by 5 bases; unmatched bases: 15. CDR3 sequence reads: CASSILPGQGSFETQYF. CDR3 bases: TGCGCCAGCAGCATACTTCCGGGACAGGGATCGTTCGAGACCCAGTACTTC.

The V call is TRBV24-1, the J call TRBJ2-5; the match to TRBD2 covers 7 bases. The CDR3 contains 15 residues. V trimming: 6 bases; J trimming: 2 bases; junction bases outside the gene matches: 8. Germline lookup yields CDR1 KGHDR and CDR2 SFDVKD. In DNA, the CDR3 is TGTGCCACCAGTAGGTGGGGGAGGGGACAAGAGACCCAGTACTTC. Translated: CATSRWGRGQETQYF.

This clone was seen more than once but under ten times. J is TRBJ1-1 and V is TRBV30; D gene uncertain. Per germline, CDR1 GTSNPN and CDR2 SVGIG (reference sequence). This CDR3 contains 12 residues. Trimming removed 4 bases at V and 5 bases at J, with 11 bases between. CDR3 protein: CAWKQAVTEAFF. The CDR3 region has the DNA TGTGCCTGGAAGCAGGCAGTAACTGAAGCTTTCTTT.

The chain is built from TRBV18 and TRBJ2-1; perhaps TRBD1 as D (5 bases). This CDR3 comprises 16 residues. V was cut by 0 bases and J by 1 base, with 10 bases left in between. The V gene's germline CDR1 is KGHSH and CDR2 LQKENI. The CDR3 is CASSPPFRASYNEQFF. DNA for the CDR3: TGTGCCAGCTCACCACCCTTCAGGGCATCCTACAATGAGCAGTTCTTC. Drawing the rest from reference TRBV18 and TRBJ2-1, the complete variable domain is NAGVMQNPRHLVRRRGQEARLRCSPMKGHSHVYWYRQLPEEGLKFMVYLQKENIIDESGMPKERFSAEFPKEGPSILRIQQVVRGDSAAYFCASSPPFRASYNEQFFGPGTRLTVL.

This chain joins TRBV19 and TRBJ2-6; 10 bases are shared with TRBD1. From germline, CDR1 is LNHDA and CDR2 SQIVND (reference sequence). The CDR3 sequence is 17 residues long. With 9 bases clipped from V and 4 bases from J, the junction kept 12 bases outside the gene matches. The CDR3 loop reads CASARDRGRVGANVLTF. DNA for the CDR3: TGTGCCAGCGCCCGGGACAGGGGACGGGTCGGGGCCAACGTCCTGACTTTC.

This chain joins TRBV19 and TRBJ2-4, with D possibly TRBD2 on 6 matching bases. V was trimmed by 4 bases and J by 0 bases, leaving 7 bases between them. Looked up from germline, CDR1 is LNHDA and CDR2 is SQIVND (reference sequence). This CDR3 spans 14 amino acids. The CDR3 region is CASSSGIAKNIQYF. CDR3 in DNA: TGTGCCAGTAGTAGCGGGATAGCCAAAAACATTCAGTACTTC.